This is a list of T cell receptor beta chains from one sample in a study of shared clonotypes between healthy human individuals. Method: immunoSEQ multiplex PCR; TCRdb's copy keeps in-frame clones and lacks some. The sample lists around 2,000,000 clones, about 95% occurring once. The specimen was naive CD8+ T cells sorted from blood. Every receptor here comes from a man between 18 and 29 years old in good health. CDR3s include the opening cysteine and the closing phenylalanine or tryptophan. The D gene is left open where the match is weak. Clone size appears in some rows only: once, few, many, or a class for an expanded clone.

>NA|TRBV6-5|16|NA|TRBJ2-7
TGTGCCAGCAGTTACTCGACGGGTGAATGGACCTACGAGCAGTACTTC
CASSYSTGEWTYEQYF
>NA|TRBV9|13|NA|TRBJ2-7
TGTGCCAGCAGCTTCCGGGACACCTACGAGCAGTACTTC
CASSFRDTYEQYF
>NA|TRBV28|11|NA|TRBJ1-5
TGTGCCAGCAGTGTTCACCAGCCCCAGCATTTT
CASSVHQPQHF
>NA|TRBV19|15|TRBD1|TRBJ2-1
TGTGCCAGTAGTATTGGAACAGGGGACTACAATGAGCAGTTCTTC
CASSIGTGDYNEQFF
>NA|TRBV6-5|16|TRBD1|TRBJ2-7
TGTGCCAGCAGTTACTCGGTCGGACAGGACTCCTACGAGCAGTACTTC
CASSYSVGQDSYEQYF
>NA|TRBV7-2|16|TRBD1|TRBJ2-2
TGTGCCAGCAGCCCTTCGACAGGGTCTGGTACCGGGGAGCTGTTTTTT
CASSPSTGSGTGELFF
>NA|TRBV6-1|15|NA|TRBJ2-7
TGTGCCAGCAGTGAAGAAGCAGGACTCTCCTACGAGCAGTACTTC
CASSEEAGLSYEQYF
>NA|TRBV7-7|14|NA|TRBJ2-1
TGTGCTAGCAGCCAAGGGACACTTTACAATGAGCAGTTCTTC
CASSQGTLYNEQFF
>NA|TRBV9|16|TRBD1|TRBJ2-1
TGTGCCAGCAGCGGCTCCGGGACAGGGTCGGTCGATGAGCAGTTCTTC
CASSGSGTGSVDEQFF
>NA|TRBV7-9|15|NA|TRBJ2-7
TGTGCCAGCAGCTTCGGTGACAGCCCAGATTACCTGGGGTACTTC
CASSFGDSPDYLGYF
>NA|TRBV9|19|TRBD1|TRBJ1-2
TGTGCCAGCAGCGCCACGGGGAGTACCGGGACAGGAGCTAACTATGGCTACACCTTC
CASSATGSTGTGANYGYTF
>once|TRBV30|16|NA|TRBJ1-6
TGTGCCTGGAGTGTACAGGGTTACACCTATAATTCACCCCTCCACTTT
CAWSVQGYTYNSPLHF
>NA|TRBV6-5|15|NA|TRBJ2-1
TGTGCCAGCAGTTACTCACCAGGGATCTACAATGAGCAGTTCTTC
CASSYSPGIYNEQFF
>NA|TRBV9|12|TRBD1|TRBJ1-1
TGTGCCAGCAGCGGCAGGGGGACTGAAGCTTTCTTT
CASSGRGTEAFF
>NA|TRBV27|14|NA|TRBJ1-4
TGTGCCAGCAGTTTAAGATCGGGAGAGGAAAAACTGTTTTTT
CASSLRSGEEKLFF
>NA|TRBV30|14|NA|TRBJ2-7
TGTGCCTGGAGGGTGAAAGGGGCCACCTACGAGCAGTACTTC
CAWRVKGATYEQYF
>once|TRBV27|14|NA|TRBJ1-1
TGTGCCAGCAGTTTACTCCAGAGGAACACTGAAGCTTTCTTT
CASSLLQRNTEAFF
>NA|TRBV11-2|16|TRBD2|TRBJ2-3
TGTGCCAGCAGCTTAGCTCTAGCGGGAGGGGCAGATACGCAGTATTTT
CASSLALAGGADTQYF
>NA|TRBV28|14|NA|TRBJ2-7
TGTGCCAGCAGTTTTTTGGGGGTCTCCTACGAGCAGTACTTC
CASSFLGVSYEQYF
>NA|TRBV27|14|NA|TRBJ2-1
TGTGCCAGCACCTCGGCGGGGACCAACAATGAGCAGTTCTTC
CASTSAGTNNEQFF
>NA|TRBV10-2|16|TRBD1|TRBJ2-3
TGCGCCAGCAACCTACGACAGGGCGGTTGGACAGATACGCAGTATTTT
CASNLRQGGWTDTQYF
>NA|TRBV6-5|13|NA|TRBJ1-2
TGTGCCAGCAGTTACTCGGGGGTCTATGGCTACACCTTC
CASSYSGVYGYTF
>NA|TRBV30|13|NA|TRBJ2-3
TGTGCCTGGAGTGTACTGGCCGCAGATACGCAGTATTTT
CAWSVLAADTQYF
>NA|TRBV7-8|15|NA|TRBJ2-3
TGTGCCAGCAGCTTAGGGACGGAAGGCACAGATACGCAGTATTTT
CASSLGTEGTDTQYF
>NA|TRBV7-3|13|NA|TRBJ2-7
TGTGCCAGCAGCCAAGGTCCGGTGGACGAGCAGTACTTC
CASSQGPVDEQYF
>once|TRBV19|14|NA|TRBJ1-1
TGTGCCAGTAGTAGCCCCGCGGGTAACACTGAAGCTTTCTTT
CASSSPAGNTEAFF
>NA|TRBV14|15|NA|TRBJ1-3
TGTGCCAGCAGCCAAGATCCCAGCTCTGGAAACACCATATATTTT
CASSQDPSSGNTIYF
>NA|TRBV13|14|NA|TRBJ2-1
TGTGCCAGCAGCCTCCGACTCTCCTACAATGAGCAGTTCTTC
CASSLRLSYNEQFF
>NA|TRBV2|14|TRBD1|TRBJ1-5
TGTGCCAGCAAGGGGGCCGATAGCAATCAGCCCCAGCATTTT
CASKGADSNQPQHF